This T cell receptor beta chain was obtained from a study of OX40 agonist ivuxolimab in advanced cancers. Background for the entire study: Ivuxolimab, which targeted the costimulatory receptor OX40 (CD134), was an agonistic, fully human IgG2 monoclonal antibody. Intravenous ivuxolimab was administered to patients every 2 weeks at six dose levels: 0.01, 0.1, 0.3, 1.5, 3 and 10 mg/kg. Among the roughly 50 dose-escalation patients, around 20 had hepatocellular carcinoma, about 15 melanoma, 9 renal cell carcinoma and 9 head and neck cancer. The dose-escalation cohort was 82.7% male with a mean age of approximately 60 years, ranging from roughly 20 to 80. Prior anti-PD-1, anti-PD-L1 or anti-CTLA-4 therapy was permitted, and checkpoint inhibitors had been received by about 36% of dose-escalation patients. Partial responses were achieved by three dose-escalation patients, of whom one had hepatocellular carcinoma and two had cutaneous melanoma. Peripheral TCRbeta sequencing aimed to test whether ivuxolimab altered TCR sequence diversity and caused clonal T-cell expansion. The paper describes the monotherapy dose-escalation part (N = 52 patients) of the phase I trial of ivuxolimab.

For sequencing of the TCRbeta CDR3 region, genomic DNA was extracted from the sorted cells. The immunoSEQ Assay was used for sequencing of TCRbeta CDR3 regions. As stored in TCRdb, this immuneACCESS dataset retains in-frame rearrangements with V and J assigned. A fraction of the clones does not appear; measured against another copy, unresolved V genes explain less than half of the discrepancy, and the remainder lacks a known reason. The sample contains over 100,000 clones, just over 90% of them found a single time. The ten largest clones capture more than 0.15% of the sample. As concerns this clone: This receptor's antigen is unknown. One base away there is no much larger clone; base qualities are not given.

Patients with a history of autoimmune disease or receiving systemic immunosuppression were excluded from the trial. In every dose cohort, peripheral blood was drawn for TCR sequencing at baseline, cycle 4 day 1, and cycle 7 day 1. Samples came from an open-label, multicenter, first-in-human phase I dose-escalation trial of ivuxolimab. Adults with locally advanced or metastatic head and neck squamous cell, hepatocellular, melanoma or renal cell carcinoma were enrolled in the trial. Before TCR sequencing, CD4+ T cells and CD8+ T cells were sorted from peripheral blood as separate populations. At the junction V is shortened by 9 bases and J by 6 bases, with 21 bases in between. Sequences SGHTA (CDR1) and FQGNSA (CDR2) are obtained from the germline V gene. The CDR3 measures 14 amino acids from cysteine to phenylalanine. Left in the record is the CDR3 DNA by itself, 42 bases read in frame from the first base.

What the research found in general, with its limitations: Antigen specificity was not determined for the clonally expanded peripheral T cells. At doses from 0.1 to 3.0 mg/kg, clonal expansion was seen in both CD4+ and CD8+ blood T cells between baseline and week 6. Low levels of normalized T-cell clonal expansion were also seen in some nonresponding patients. In the 0.1-3.0 mg/kg groups, partial responders were among the patients with the lowest normalized peripheral clonal expansion, particularly in CD8+ T cells. After ivuxolimab, more expanded clones were found on average in CD8+ T cells than in CD4+ T cells.

This receptor was taken from an adult with an advanced solid tumor such as melanoma, head and neck, liver or kidney cancer. The rearranged chain carries TRBV7-2 and TRBJ2-7; the D region possibly corresponds to TRBD1 (6 bases align). Sequencing used CD4+ or CD8+ T cells sorted from blood, obtained in a trial of the OX40 agonist ivuxolimab. The DNA sequence is given as TGTGCCAGTAACAGGGCTGTGGGAGAGGGCGAGCAGTACTTC. The encoded protein is CASNRAVGEGEQYF.